Detailed here is one T cell receptor beta chain. No antigen is known for it. In triplicate, each CD8+ T cell subset was sorted at approximately 290,000 cells per replicate. With UMI labels, 5' RACE was used to prepare the TRB cDNA libraries. TCRdb reanalyzed the 5' RACE reads, giving one entry per CDR3 protein sequence and no DNA. The listing records some 38,000 distinct CDR3 sequences. The entry originates in a study of CXCR3-negative and CXCR3-positive naive CD8 T cells. Whole-study findings and limits: Diversity was high in both naive subsets and much lower in memory cells.

The receptor was isolated from a human donor in good health. Some clones in this sample may be carry-over from other donors' samples. Source material: memory CD8+ T cells from blood.

The CDR3 is CASTDGQGPNYEQYF. The rearrangement uses TRBV12-3 or TRBV12-4 and TRBJ2-7; TCRdb designates TRBD1, a call that cannot be tested without DNA. This CDR3 contains 15 residues.